This T cell receptor beta chain was observed in a study of CD8 T cells in Susac syndrome. The junction had 5 bases not matched to a gene; V was cut back by 6 bases and J by 7 bases. The CDR3 consists of 12 residues. Reverse transcription used 0.5 to 1 ug RNA and random hexamers. TCRdb reprocessed the immunoSEQ multiplex PCR reads via MiXCR and lists one record per CDR3 protein. The repertoire holds approximately 79,000 distinct CDR3 sequences, with roughly 92% as singletons. This chain links TRBV12-3 or TRBV12-4 with TRBJ1-2; 7 bases match TRBD1. This clonotype originated in a human donor with Susac syndrome. Sequenced input: CD8+ T cells from PBMCs. The CDR3 spells CASRATGSGYTF. In DNA, the CDR3 is TGTGCCAGCAGGGCGACAGGGAGTGGCTACACCTTC.